A selection of T cell receptor beta chains follows, all from one sample in a study of blood T cell repertoires in COVID-19. Some clones are missing from TCRdb's copy, which holds only in-frame ones; the method was immunoSEQ multiplex PCR. The sample yields under 300,000 clones, about nine tenths seen once. Sequencing was done on a sample of PBMCs or T cells enriched from blood (not recorded which). The receptors originated from a woman between 25 and 40 years old with acute COVID-19. Both conserved end residues are part of each CDR3. The order of the fields is J gene, clone size, V gene, D gene, CDR3 protein, CDR3 DNA. D genes are given only for firm matches. Where a row states a size, it is once, few, many or the class of an expanded clone; other rows omit it.

TRBJ2-2	once	TRBV6-2/TRBV6-3	TRBD1	CASSTGGPGELFF	TGTGCCAGCAGTACAGGGGGCCCCGGGGAGCTGTTTTTT
TRBJ2-3	-	TRBV4-3	-	CASSQGPAESTDTQYF	TGCGCCAGCAGCCAAGGTCCAGCGGAAAGCACAGATACGCAGTATTTT
TRBJ1-5	few	TRBV6-5	-	CASSSILGNQPQHF	TGTGCCAGCAGTTCTATCCTTGGCAATCAGCCCCAGCATTTT
TRBJ2-2	-	TRBV3-1/TRBV3-2	-	CASSQDVAGELFF	TGTGCCAGCAGCCAAGATGTAGCCGGGGAGCTGTTTTTT
TRBJ2-6	-	TRBV19	-	CASSIGHPSGANVLTF	TGTGCCAGTAGTATAGGGCATCCCTCTGGGGCCAACGTCCTGACTTTC
TRBJ1-1	-	TRBV28	TRBD1	CASRIGQGTEAFF	TGTGCCAGCAGGATCGGACAGGGGACTGAAGCTTTCTTT
TRBJ2-1	-	TRBV5-1	TRBD2	CASSFRAGGPLGEQFF	TGCGCCAGCAGCTTCAGGGCGGGAGGGCCTTTGGGTGAGCAGTTCTTC
TRBJ1-4	-	TRBV5-1	-	CASSSSSGSRKLFF	TGCGCCAGCAGCTCCTCCTCCGGGAGCAGAAAACTGTTTTTT
TRBJ1-6	-	TRBV2	TRBD1	CASSERQGNSPLHF	TGTGCCAGCAGTGAGAGACAGGGGAATTCACCCCTCCACTTT
TRBJ1-2	-	TRBV6-2/TRBV6-3	-	CASSSGGGYTF	TGTGCCAGCAGTTCTGGAGGCGGCTACACCTTC
TRBJ1-2	-	TRBV7-8	TRBD1	CASSFQGAGGYTF	TGTGCCAGCAGCTTCCAGGGGGCTGGAGGCTACACCTTC
TRBJ2-2	-	TRBV7-9	-	CASSTTTGELFF	TGTGCCAGCAGCACTACGACCGGGGAGCTGTTTTTT
TRBJ1-2	-	TRBV28	-	CASTSSNYGYTF	TGTGCCAGCACTTCGAGCAACTATGGCTACACCTTC